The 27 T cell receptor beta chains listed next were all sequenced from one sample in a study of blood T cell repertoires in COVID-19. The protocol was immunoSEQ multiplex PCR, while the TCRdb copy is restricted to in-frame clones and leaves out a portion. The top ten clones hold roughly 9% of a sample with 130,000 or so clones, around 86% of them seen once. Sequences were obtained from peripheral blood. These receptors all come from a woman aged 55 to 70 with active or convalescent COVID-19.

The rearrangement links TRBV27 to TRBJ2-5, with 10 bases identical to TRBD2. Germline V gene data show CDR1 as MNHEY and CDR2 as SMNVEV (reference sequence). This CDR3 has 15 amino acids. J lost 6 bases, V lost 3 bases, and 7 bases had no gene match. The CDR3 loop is CASSLSGGASKTQYF. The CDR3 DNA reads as TGTGCCAGCAGTTTGAGCGGGGGGGCTTCTAAGACCCAGTACTTC.

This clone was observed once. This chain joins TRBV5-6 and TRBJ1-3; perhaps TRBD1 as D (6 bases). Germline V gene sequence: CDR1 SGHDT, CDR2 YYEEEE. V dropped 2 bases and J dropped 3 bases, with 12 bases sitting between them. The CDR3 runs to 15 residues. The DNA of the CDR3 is TGTGCCAGCAGCTTCTCGGGGGGCGTTGGAAACACCATATATTTT. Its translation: CASSFSGGVGNTIYF.

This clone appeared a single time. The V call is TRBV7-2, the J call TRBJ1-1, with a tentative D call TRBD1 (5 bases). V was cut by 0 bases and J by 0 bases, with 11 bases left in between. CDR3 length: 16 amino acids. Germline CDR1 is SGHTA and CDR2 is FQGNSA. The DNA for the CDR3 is TGTGCCAGCAGCTTAGCGCCGGGGGAACTGAACACTGAAGCTTTCTTT. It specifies CASSLAPGELNTEAFF.

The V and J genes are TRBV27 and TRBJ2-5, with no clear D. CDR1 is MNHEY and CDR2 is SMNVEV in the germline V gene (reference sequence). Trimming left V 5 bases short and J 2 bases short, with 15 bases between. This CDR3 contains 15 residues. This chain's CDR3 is CASSPWSLAQETQYF. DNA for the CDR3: TGTGCCAGCAGTCCCTGGAGCCTCGCACAAGAGACCCAGTACTTC.

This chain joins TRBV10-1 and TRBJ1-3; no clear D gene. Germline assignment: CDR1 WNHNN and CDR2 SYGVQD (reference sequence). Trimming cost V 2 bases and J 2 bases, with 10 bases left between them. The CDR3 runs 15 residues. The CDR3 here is CASSEERDTGNTIYF. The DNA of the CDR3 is TGCGCCAGCAGTGAGGAGCGGGATACTGGAAACACCATATATTTT.

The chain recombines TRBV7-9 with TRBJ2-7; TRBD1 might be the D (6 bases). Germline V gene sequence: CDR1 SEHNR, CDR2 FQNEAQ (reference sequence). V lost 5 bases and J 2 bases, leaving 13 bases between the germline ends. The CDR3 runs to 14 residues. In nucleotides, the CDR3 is TGTGCCAGCAGCAGCCGGGACACCCCCTACGAGCAGTACTTC. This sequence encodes CASSSRDTPYEQYF.

The CDR3 here is CASNRSGRYNEQFF. The CDR3 coding sequence is TGTGCCAGCAACCGGAGCGGGAGATACAATGAGCAGTTCTTC. The rearrangement uses TRBV7-9 and TRBJ2-1; 8 bases fit TRBD2. Germline V CDR1 and CDR2: SEHNR, FQNEAQ (reference sequence). The CDR3 sequence is 14 residues long. With V trimmed by 7 bases and J by 4 bases, 6 bases remained unmatched.

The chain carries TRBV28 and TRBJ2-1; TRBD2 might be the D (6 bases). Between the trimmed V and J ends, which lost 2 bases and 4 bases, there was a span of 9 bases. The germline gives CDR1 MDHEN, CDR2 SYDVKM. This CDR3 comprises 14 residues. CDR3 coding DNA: TGTGCCAGCAGTTTAGTCGGGACTTACAATGAGCAGTTCTTC. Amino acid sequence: CASSLVGTYNEQFF.

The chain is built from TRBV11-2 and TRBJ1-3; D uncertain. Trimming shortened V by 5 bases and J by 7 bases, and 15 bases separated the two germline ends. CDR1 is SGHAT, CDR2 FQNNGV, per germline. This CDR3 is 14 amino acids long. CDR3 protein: CASSLSGQANTIYF. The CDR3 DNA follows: TGTGCCAGCAGCCTGTCTGGGCAGGCGAACACCATATATTTT.

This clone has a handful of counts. CDR3 protein: CASTQTGLNTEAFF. The CDR3 nucleotides are TGTGCCAGCACGCAAACGGGTCTGAACACTGAAGCTTTCTTT. The chain has TRBV7-8 and TRBJ1-1; no clear D gene. V lost 7 bases and J 0 bases, leaving 12 bases between the germline ends. The CDR3 length is 14 residues. The germline V gene has CDR1 SGHVS and CDR2 FQNEAQ.

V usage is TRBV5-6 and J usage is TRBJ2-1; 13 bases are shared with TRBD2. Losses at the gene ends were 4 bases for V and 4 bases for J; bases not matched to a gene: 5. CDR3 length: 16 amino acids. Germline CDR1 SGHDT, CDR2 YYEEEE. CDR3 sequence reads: CASSAGTSGAYNEQFF. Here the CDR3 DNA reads TGTGCCAGCAGCGCAGGGACTAGCGGGGCATACAATGAGCAGTTCTTC.

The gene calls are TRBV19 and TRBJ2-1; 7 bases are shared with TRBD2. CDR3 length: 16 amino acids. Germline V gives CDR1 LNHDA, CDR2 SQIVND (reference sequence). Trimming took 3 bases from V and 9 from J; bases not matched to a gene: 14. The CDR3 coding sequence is TGTGCCAGTAGTATCCTGGGAGGGGCTCTAGGAGGTGAGCAGTTCTTC. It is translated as CASSILGGALGGEQFF.

The CDR3 nucleotides are TGTGCCAGCAGCTTGGGACAGGGGCCTAACTATGGCTACACCTTC. Its protein is CASSLGQGPNYGYTF. The chain combines TRBV7-9 with TRBJ1-2; TRBD1 matches at 10 bases. Trimming removed 3 bases from V and 0 bases from J; junction bases left unmatched: 1. CDR1 is SEHNR and CDR2 is FQNEAQ in the germline V gene (reference sequence). This CDR3 has 15 residues.

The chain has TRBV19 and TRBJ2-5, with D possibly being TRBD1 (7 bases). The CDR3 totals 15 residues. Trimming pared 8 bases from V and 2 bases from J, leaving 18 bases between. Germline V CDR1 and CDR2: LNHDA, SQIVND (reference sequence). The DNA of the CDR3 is TGTGCCAGTTCCTTTGGACAGGCGGGACAAGAGACCCAGTACTTC. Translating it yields CASSFGQAGQETQYF. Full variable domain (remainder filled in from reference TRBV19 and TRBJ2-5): DGGITQSPKYLFRKEGQNVTLSCEQNLNHDAMYWYRQDPGQGLRLIYYSQIVNDFQKGDIAEGYSVSREKKESFPLTVTSAQKNPTAFYLCASSFGQAGQETQYFGPGTRLLVL.

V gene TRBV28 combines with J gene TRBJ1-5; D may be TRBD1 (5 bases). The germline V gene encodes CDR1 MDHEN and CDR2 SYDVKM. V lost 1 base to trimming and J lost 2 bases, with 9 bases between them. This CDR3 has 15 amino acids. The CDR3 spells CASSLSGRRNQPQHF. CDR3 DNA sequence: TGTGCCAGCAGTTTATCAGGGAGGCGCAATCAGCCCCAGCATTTT.

The CDR3 bases are TGTGCCAGTACTCGCGGGACAGGTACCTTGGGGAACACTGAAGCTTTCTTT. It encodes CASTRGTGTLGNTEAFF. The chain couples TRBV19 to TRBJ1-1; 8 positions match TRBD1. The V gene's germline CDR1 is LNHDA and CDR2 SQIVND (reference sequence). This CDR3 comprises 17 residues. With V trimmed by 7 bases and J by 1 base, 14 bases remained unmatched.

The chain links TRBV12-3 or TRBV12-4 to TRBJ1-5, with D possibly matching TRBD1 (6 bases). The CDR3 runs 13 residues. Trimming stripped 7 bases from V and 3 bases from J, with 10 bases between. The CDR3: CASTGQINQPQHF. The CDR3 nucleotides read TGTGCCAGCACCGGACAGATCAATCAGCCCCAGCATTTT.

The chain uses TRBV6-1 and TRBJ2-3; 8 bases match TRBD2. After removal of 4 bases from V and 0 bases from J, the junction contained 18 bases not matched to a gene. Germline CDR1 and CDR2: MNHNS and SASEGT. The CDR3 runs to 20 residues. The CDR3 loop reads CASSGGLRGFGRGSTDTQYF. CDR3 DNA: TGTGCCAGCAGTGGAGGTCTGCGGGGGTTCGGGAGGGGTAGCACAGATACGCAGTATTTT.

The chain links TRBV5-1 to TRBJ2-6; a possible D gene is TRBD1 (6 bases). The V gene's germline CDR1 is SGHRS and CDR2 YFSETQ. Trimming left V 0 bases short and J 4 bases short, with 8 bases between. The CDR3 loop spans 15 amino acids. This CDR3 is CASSLDGTGANVLTF. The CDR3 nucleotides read TGCGCCAGCAGCTTGGATGGGACAGGGGCCAACGTCCTGACTTTC.

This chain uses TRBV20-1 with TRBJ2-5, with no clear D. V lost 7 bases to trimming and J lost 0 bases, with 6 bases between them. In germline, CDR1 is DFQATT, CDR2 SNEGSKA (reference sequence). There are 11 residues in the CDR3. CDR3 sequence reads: CSGADQETQYF. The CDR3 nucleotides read TGCAGTGGCGCGGACCAAGAGACCCAGTACTTC.

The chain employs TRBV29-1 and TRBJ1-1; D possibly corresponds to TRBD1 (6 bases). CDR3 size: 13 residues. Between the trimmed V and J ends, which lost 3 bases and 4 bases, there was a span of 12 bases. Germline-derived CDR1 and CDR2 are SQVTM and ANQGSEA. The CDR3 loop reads CSVDGGGGTEAFF. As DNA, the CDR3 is TGCAGCGTTGATGGGGGGGGCGGCACTGAAGCTTTCTTT.

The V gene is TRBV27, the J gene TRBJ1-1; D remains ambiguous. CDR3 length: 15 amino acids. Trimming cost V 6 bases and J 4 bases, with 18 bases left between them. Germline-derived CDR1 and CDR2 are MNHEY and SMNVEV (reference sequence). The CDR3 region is CASSLGSRRSTEAFF. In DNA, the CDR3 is TGTGCCAGCAGCCTGGGCTCCCGGAGGTCCACTGAAGCTTTCTTT.

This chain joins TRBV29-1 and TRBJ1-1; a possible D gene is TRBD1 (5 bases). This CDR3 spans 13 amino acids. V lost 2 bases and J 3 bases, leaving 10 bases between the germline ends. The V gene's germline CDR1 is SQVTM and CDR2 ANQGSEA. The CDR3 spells CSVESTVYTEAFF. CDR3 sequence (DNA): TGCAGCGTTGAATCGACAGTATACACTGAAGCTTTCTTT.

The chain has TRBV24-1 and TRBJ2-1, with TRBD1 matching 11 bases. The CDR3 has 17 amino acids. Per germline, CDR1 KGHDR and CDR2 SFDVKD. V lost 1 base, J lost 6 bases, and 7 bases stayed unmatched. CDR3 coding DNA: TGTGCCACCAGTGATTTAAACGGACAGGGGGCGACCAATGAGCAGTTCTTC. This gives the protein CATSDLNGQGATNEQFF.

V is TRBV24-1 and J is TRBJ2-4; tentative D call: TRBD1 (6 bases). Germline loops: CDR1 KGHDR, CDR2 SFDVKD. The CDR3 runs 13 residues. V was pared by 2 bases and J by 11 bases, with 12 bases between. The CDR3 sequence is CATSDYGTPLQYF. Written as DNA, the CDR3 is TGTGCCACCAGTGATTATGGGACACCTCTTCAGTACTTC.

The CDR3 protein is CASERDRGDYGYTF. As DNA, the CDR3 is TGTGCCAGCGAGAGGGACAGGGGGGATTATGGCTACACCTTC. J is TRBJ1-2 and V is TRBV28, with 11 bases that match TRBD1. The J segment lost 5 bases and the V segment lost 8 bases, leaving 7 bases of the junction unmatched. Germline V lookup: CDR1 MDHEN, CDR2 SYDVKM. This CDR3 has 14 residues.

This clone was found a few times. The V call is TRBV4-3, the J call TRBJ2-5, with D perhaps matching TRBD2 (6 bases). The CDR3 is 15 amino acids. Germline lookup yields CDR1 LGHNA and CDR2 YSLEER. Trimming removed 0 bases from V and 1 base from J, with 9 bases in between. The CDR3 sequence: CASSQDWRGQETQYF. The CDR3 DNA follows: TGCGCCAGCAGCCAAGATTGGCGGGGCCAAGAGACCCAGTACTTC.